Sequencing of this TCR beta chain was carried out in a study of T cell changes during pregnancy in multiple sclerosis. The V and J ends lost 2 bases and 4 bases respectively, with 8 bases between them. Germline assignment: CDR1 MNHNY and CDR2 SVGAGI (reference sequence). CDR3 length equals 13 residues. Some clones are missing from TCRdb's copy, which holds only in-frame ones; the method was immunoSEQ multiplex PCR. The sample yields roughly 54,000 clones, 80% to 95% seen once. The chain uses TRBV6-6 and TRBJ2-5, with D perhaps TRBD1 (6 bases). Sequences were derived from CD4+ T cells from peripheral blood mononuclear cells, sampled after pregnancy. The clonotype originates from a female donor with multiple sclerosis, enrolled in a pregnancy study. The CDR3 DNA sequence: TGTGCCAGCAGTTACGTGGGGGCAGAGACCCAGTACTTC. Translation gives CASSYVGAETQYF.